This TCR beta chain was documented in a study of cytomegalovirus exposure and HLA in healthy donors. Study-wide results and limits: A later analysis linked roughly 17,000 TCR beta sequences to HLA alleles at 0.05 false discovery rate.

A few counts support this clone. Its antigen is as yet unknown. V lost 7 bases to trimming and J lost 6 bases; unmatched junction nucleotides: 16. This CDR3 has 18 amino acids. Per the germline V gene, CDR1 is SGDLS and CDR2 is YYNGEE. PCR primers comprised 60 Vbeta and 13 Jbeta primers. TCRdb's copy holds only in-frame clones and misses some; the assay was immunoSEQ multiplex PCR. The sample records 97,000 or so clones, around 63% being singletons. This TCR derives from a human donor in good health. The rearrangement uses TRBV9 and TRBJ2-1; 13 nucleotides agree with TRBD2. Material: PBMCs. The CDR3 DNA reads TGTGCCAGCGGCAAACTAGCGGGAGGGCCTGGTGTACCCAATGAGCAGTTCTTC. This translates into CASGKLAGGPGVPNEQFF.